The 6 T cell receptor beta chains below were found in one sample sequenced in a study of cytomegalovirus exposure and HLA in healthy donors. The PCR employed 60 Vbeta primers together with 13 Jbeta primers. Sequencing used immunoSEQ multiplex PCR; TCRdb keeps in-frame clones, though not all of them. Here the sample spans about 90,000 clones, approximately 76% being singletons. Sequencing was carried out using PBMCs. Every receptor here comes from a woman aged 60-75 years in good health and CMV-seropositive.

V gene TRBV9 combines with J gene TRBJ2-7; 10 bases are shared with TRBD1. V dropped 3 bases and J dropped 6; count of bases not matched to a gene: 6. The CDR3 sequence is 14 residues long. CDR1 and CDR2 from the germline V gene are SGDLS and YYNGEE. CDR3 sequence: CASSARDRGFEQYF. The DNA of the CDR3 is TGTGCCAGCAGCGCCCGGGACAGGGGTTTCGAGCAGTACTTC.

This clone was counted once. Only one base separates this from a far larger clonotype, so it likely reflects a read error. The V gene is TRBV2, the J gene TRBJ2-3; 8 nucleotides line up with TRBD2. Germline values: CDR1 SNHLY, CDR2 FYNNEI. The CDR3 length is 12 residues. The trim removed 6 bases at V and 5 bases at J, leaving 1 base unmatched. The CDR3 nucleotides read TGTGCCAGCAGGCTAGCGGGAGATACGCAGTATTTT. It yields the protein CASRLAGDTQYF.

The rearrangement links TRBV19 to TRBJ1-4; D is uncertain. V was trimmed by 1 base and J by 8 bases, leaving 11 bases between them. The CDR3 is 14 amino acids. Germline CDR1 reads LNHDA; CDR2 reads SQIVND (reference sequence). CDR3 region: CASSIGTSYEKLFF. Here the CDR3 DNA reads TGTGCCAGTAGTATAGGAACGAGTTACGAAAAACTGTTTTTT.

This rearrangement joins TRBV4-1 to TRBJ2-7, with 9 bases lining up with TRBD2. CDR3 length: 15 amino acids. The J segment lost 4 bases and the V segment lost 2 bases, leaving 6 bases of the junction unmatched. Looked up from germline, CDR1 is MGHRA and CDR2 is YSYEKL. CDR3 region: CASSQHSGSGYEQYF. The CDR3 coding sequence is TGCGCCAGCAGCCAACATAGCGGGAGCGGGTACGAGCAGTACTTC.

The chain carries TRBV27 and TRBJ1-1; D is possibly TRBD1 (6 bases). V dropped 0 bases and J dropped 4 bases, with 9 bases sitting between them. CDR3 length: 14 residues. From germline, CDR1 is MNHEY and CDR2 SMNVEV (reference sequence). CDR3 amino acids: CASSLSRRGTEAFF. CDR3 DNA: TGTGCCAGCAGTTTATCGCGCAGGGGCACTGAAGCTTTCTTT.

The gene calls are TRBV14 and TRBJ2-7, with TRBD1 matching 9 bases. Losses at the gene ends were 3 bases for V and 8 bases for J; bases not matched to a gene: 11. The CDR3 consists of 15 residues. Germline values: CDR1 SGHDN, CDR2 FVKESK. The CDR3 DNA is TGTGCCAGCAGCCAGGCCGGGACAGGGCCAATAAAGCAGTACTTC. Translating it yields CASSQAGTGPIKQYF.